This TCR beta chain was observed in a study of CD8 T cells in Susac syndrome. Notes on the study in general: A relatively small number of individuals underwent TCR sequencing and HLA analysis.

This CDR3 has 15 residues. Between the trimmed V and J ends, which lost 3 bases and 2 bases, there was a span of 13 bases. Germline V gene sequence: CDR1 LNHDA, CDR2 SQIVND (reference sequence). Sequencing of TCR beta was carried out in blood CD8+ and CD4+ T cells. Turning to this clonotype: Its antigen is unidentified.

Random hexamers were used to reverse transcribe the RNA input (about 0.5 to 1 ug). MiXCR, run by TCRdb on the immunoSEQ multiplex PCR reads, gives a single entry per CDR3 protein. The sample records about 210,000 distinct CDR3 sequences, over 85% being singletons. Sample: CD4+ T cells from PBMCs. The chain links TRBV19 to TRBJ1-1; the D gene is possibly TRBD1 (5 bases). This clonotype originated in a human donor in good health. The CDR3 coding sequence is TGTGCCAGTAGTATGATCTGGGGCAGTAACACTGAAGCTTTCTTT. Translating it yields CASSMIWGSNTEAFF.